The rows below give T cell receptor beta chains drawn from one sample of a study. TCRdb recomputed calls from the 5' RACE reads with MiXCR, one row per CDR3 protein. The table lists tens of thousands of distinct CDR3 sequences, 22% of them singletons, with roughly 4% in the top ten. The source material was Tregs sorted from a lymph node. The source is a female donor with breast cancer. CDR3s include the opening cysteine and the closing phenylalanine or tryptophan. Each record gives: D gene, J gene, clone size, V gene, CDR3 protein, CDR3 DNA. D genes are given only for firm matches. Size is stated for part of the rows, as once, few or many counts, or as a class when the clone is expanded.

TRBD1,TRBJ2-3,-,TRBV10-3,CAISESPGQGTDTQYF,TGTGCCATCAGTGAGTCGCCGGGACAGGGCACAGATACGCAGTATTTT
TRBD1,TRBJ2-7,few,TRBV3-1,CASSPQGAGYEQYF,TGTGCCAGCAGCCCACAGGGGGCCGGGTACGAGCAGTACTTC
-,TRBJ1-3,few,TRBV5-1,CASSHEQGLDSGNTIYF,TGCGCCAGCAGCCATGAACAAGGTCTAGATTCTGGAAACACCATATATTTT
-,TRBJ2-1,many,TRBV20-1,CSALRRQGLQITGDEQFF,TGCAGTGCTCTTCGGAGACAGGGACTCCAAATTACGGGCGATGAGCAGTTCTTC
-,TRBJ2-1,-,TRBV12-3/TRBV12-4,CASSFVRSFSYNEQFF,TGTGCCAGCAGTTTCGTCCGCTCCTTCTCCTACAATGAGCAGTTCTTC
-,TRBJ1-1,medium-sized,TRBV6-5,CASGKGNTEAFF,TGTGCCAGCGGTAAGGGTAACACTGAAGCTTTCTTT
-,TRBJ2-3,many,TRBV5-4,CASSLGAAATYTDTQYF,TGTGCCAGCAGCTTGGGAGCGGCGGCGACCTATACAGATACGCAGTATTTT
-,TRBJ2-2,many,TRBV5-1,CASSLVPGANTGELFF,TGCGCCAGCAGCTTGGTTCCTGGGGCGAACACCGGGGAGCTGTTTTTT
TRBD1,TRBJ2-7,-,TRBV3-1,CASGQQGVSSYEQYF,TGTGCCAGCGGCCAACAGGGGGTAAGCTCCTACGAGCAGTACTTC
TRBD1,TRBJ1-5,few,TRBV20-1,CSAFPGQGYSNQPQHF,TGCAGTGCTTTTCCGGGACAGGGTTATAGCAATCAGCCCCAGCATTTT
-,TRBJ2-1,-,TRBV28,CASSSSGQGALAGSYNEQFF,-
-,TRBJ2-7,-,TRBV20-1,CSAGAGKDYEQYF,TGCAGTGCTGGAGCGGGTAAGGACTACGAGCAGTACTTT
-,TRBJ1-1,-,TRBV5-1,CASSVGTPEAFF,TGCGCCAGCAGCGTCGGGACTCCTGAAGCTTTCTTT
-,TRBJ2-5,-,TRBV7-2,CASSLVGSGGETQYF,TGTGCCAGCAGCTTAGTTGGTAGCGGAGGGGAGACCCAGTACTTC
TRBD2,TRBJ2-1,few,TRBV7-6,CASSLLLTSDEQFF,TGTGCCAGCAGCTTACTACTGACTAGCGATGAGCAGTTCTTC
-,TRBJ1-1,-,TRBV7-6,CASSLGLGTEAFF,TGTGCCAGCAGCTTGGGCTTAGGGACTGAAGCTTTCTTT
TRBD2,TRBJ2-2,-,TRBV29-1,CSVGLAAGELFF,TGCAGCGTTGGACTAGCGGCCGGGGAGCTGTTTTTT
TRBD2,TRBJ2-2,once,TRBV7-3,CASSLSGKDTRELFF,TGTGCCAGCAGCTTGAGCGGGAAGGACACCAGGGAGCTGTTTTTT
TRBD1,TRBJ1-3,many,TRBV7-9,CASRARDRSAGNTIYF,TGTGCCAGCAGGGCCCGGGACAGATCGGCTGGAAACACCATATATTTT
-,TRBJ1-1,few,TRBV27,CASSLGSAMNTEAFF,TGTGCCAGCAGTTTAGGGAGTGCCATGAACACTGAAGCTTTCTTT
TRBD1,TRBJ2-4,many,TRBV15,CATSRLQGGDSLAKNIQYF,TGTGCCACCAGTCGTCTTCAAGGGGGCGATTCCTTAGCCAAAAACATTCAGTACTTC
TRBD1,TRBJ1-2,few,TRBV11-2,CASSPRDRAAYGYTF,TGTGCCAGCAGCCCCAGGGACAGGGCGGCCTATGGCTACACCTTC
TRBD1,TRBJ1-3,-,TRBV5-6,CASSVGDSGNTIYF,TGTGCCAGCAGCGTAGGGGACAGTGGAAACACCATATATTTT
TRBD1,TRBJ1-1,many,TRBV5-1,CASSLTGDINTEAFF,TGCGCCAGCAGCTTGACAGGGGATATTAACACTGAAGCTTTCTTT
-,TRBJ1-1,-,TRBV28,CASSLEGEAFF,TGTGCCAGCAGTTTAGAAGGGGAAGCTTTCTTT
-,TRBJ2-2,-,TRBV5-1,CASSLTAGELFF,TGCGCCAGCAGCCTGACTGCAGGGGAGCTGTTTTTT
-,TRBJ2-7,-,TRBV11-1,CASSLTSSSLDEQYF,TGTGCCAGCAGCTTAACTAGCAGCTCTCTCGACGAGCAGTACTTC
TRBD2,TRBJ2-1,-,TRBV7-3,CASSQSAGVNNEQFF,TGTGCCAGCAGCCAATCAGCGGGAGTCAACAATGAGCAGTTCTTC
-,TRBJ1-2,many,TRBV4-1,CASSQPVLGYTF,TGCGCCAGCAGCCAACCGGTGCTAGGCTACACCTTC
TRBD1,TRBJ1-1,many,TRBV4-1,CASSQGKGANTEAFF,TGCGCCAGCAGCCAAGGAAAGGGGGCGAACACTGAAGCTTTCTTT
TRBD2,TRBJ2-1,many,TRBV7-9,CASSSGTSGHNEQFF,TGTGCCAGCAGTTCCGGGACTAGCGGACACAATGAGCAGTTCTTC
-,TRBJ2-1,many,TRBV7-9,CASSAQGPSSSYNEQFF,TGTGCCAGCAGCGCTCAAGGACCGTCAAGCTCCTACAATGAGCAGTTCTTC
-,TRBJ2-1,many,TRBV4-1,CASRRGGGEGGSEQFF,TGCGCCAGCAGGCGCGGAGGGGGGGAGGGCGGTTCTGAGCAGTTCTTC
-,TRBJ2-5,few,TRBV5-1,CASSSRGQETQYF,TGCGCCAGCAGTAGCAGGGGTCAAGAGACCCAGTACTTC
TRBD1,TRBJ1-6,once,TRBV5-1,CASSQSWDRNNSPLHF,TGCGCCAGCAGCCAGTCATGGGACAGAAACAATTCACCCCTCCACTTT
TRBD1,TRBJ1-1,few,TRBV6-5,CASSRDRFYTEAFF,TGTGCCAGCAGCCGGGACAGATTCTACACTGAAGCTTTCTTT
-,TRBJ1-5,-,TRBV28,CASSVYKGGDLSNQPQHF,TGTGCCAGCAGTGTTTACAAGGGGGGGGACCTGAGCAATCAGCCCCAGCATTTT
-,TRBJ2-1,few,TRBV4-1,CASSQAGGEQFF,TGCGCCAGCAGCCAAGCCGGAGGCGAGCAGTTCTTC
TRBD2,TRBJ2-1,many,TRBV9,CASSVMSSGNNEQFF,TGTGCCAGCAGCGTAATGTCTAGCGGAAACAATGAGCAGTTCTTC
-,TRBJ1-1,many,TRBV9,CASSVGTSSEAFF,TGTGCCAGCAGCGTAGGGACATCGAGTGAAGCTTTCTTT
TRBD2,TRBJ2-1,many,TRBV12-3/TRBV12-4,CASESGLDNEQFF,TGTGCCAGCGAGTCTGGACTAGACAATGAGCAGTTCTTC
-,TRBJ2-7,-,TRBV4-1,CASSQDGSRLQYF,TGCGCCAGCAGCCAAGATGGGTCGCGACTGCAGTACTTC
-,TRBJ2-3,many,TRBV13,CASSSPSTDTQYF,TGTGCCAGCAGCTCACCAAGCACAGATACGCAGTATTTT
TRBD1,TRBJ2-1,few,TRBV5-6,CASSLVPRGHGNEQFF,TGTGCCAGCAGCTTGGTACCCAGGGGGCACGGAAATGAGCAGTTCTTC
-,TRBJ2-3,-,TRBV4-1,CASSQKSPSGIGTNTQYF,TGCGCCAGCAGCCAAAAGTCACCCTCCGGGATCGGCACAAATACGCAGTATTTT